A selection of T cell receptor beta chains follows, all from one sample in a study of blood T cell repertoires in COVID-19. Measured with immunoSEQ multiplex PCR; TCRdb has only the in-frame clones, and not every one. The sample includes 300,000 to 450,000 clones, roughly 87% seen only once; the top ten take more than 1%. The specimen was PBMCs or T cells enriched from blood (not recorded which). Receptor source: a woman in her twenties or thirties who had recovered from COVID-19. The CDR3 runs from the conserved cysteine through the conserved F or W. The order of the fields is V gene, D gene, J gene, clone size, CDR3 protein, CDR3 DNA. A D gene is named only where the DNA matches it firmly. The size entry is marked missing in some rows and otherwise reads once, few, many or a size class.

V: TRBV28
D: TRBD2
J: TRBJ2-7
size: -
CDR3: CASSLSGLATYEQYF
DNA: TGTGCCAGCAGTTTGTCTGGACTAGCGACCTACGAGCAGTACTTC

V: TRBV2
D: -
J: TRBJ2-5
size: -
CDR3: CASASRRLSGTQYF
DNA: TGTGCCAGCGCCTCCAGGAGGCTTTCTGGGACCCAGTACTTC

V: TRBV10-3
D: TRBD1
J: TRBJ2-7
size: -
CDR3: CAISEGQGAPYEQYF
DNA: TGTGCCATCAGTGAGGGGCAGGGGGCTCCCTACGAGCAGTACTTC

V: TRBV6-5
D: TRBD1
J: TRBJ1-2
size: once
CDR3: CASSPTGDGYTF
DNA: TGTGCCAGCAGTCCTACAGGGGATGGCTACACCTTC

V: TRBV3-1/TRBV3-2
D: -
J: TRBJ2-5
size: -
CDR3: CASSPTGLQETQYF
DNA: TGTGCCAGCAGCCCCACGGGACTCCAAGAGACCCAGTACTTC

V: TRBV7-2
D: -
J: TRBJ1-2
size: once
CDR3: CASSLVPYSYGYTF
DNA: TGTGCCAGCAGCTTAGTCCCCTATTCCTATGGCTACACCTTC

V: TRBV7-2
D: -
J: TRBJ1-1
size: once
CDR3: CASSPLQGYTEAFF
DNA: TGTGCCAGCAGCCCCTTACAGGGATACACTGAAGCTTTCTTT

V: TRBV15
D: TRBD2
J: TRBJ2-2
size: -
CDR3: CATSRGTSGVSGELFF
DNA: TGTGCCACCAGCAGGGGGACTAGCGGGGTGTCCGGGGAGCTGTTTTTT

V: TRBV5-1
D: TRBD2
J: TRBJ2-3
size: -
CDR3: CASSSGLAGGTSTDTQYF
DNA: TGCGCCAGCAGCTCCGGACTAGCGGGGGGAACTAGCACAGATACGCAGTATTTT

V: TRBV9
D: -
J: TRBJ2-7
size: once
CDR3: CASSGGTPGGYEQYF
DNA: TGTGCCAGCAGCGGCGGGACCCCCGGGGGTTACGAGCAGTACTTC

V: TRBV9
D: -
J: TRBJ1-4
size: -
CDR3: CASSTQDSLLYEKLFF
DNA: TGTGCCAGCAGCACCCAGGACAGCCTTCTTTATGAAAAACTGTTTTTT

V: TRBV27
D: -
J: TRBJ1-6
size: -
CDR3: CASSFGENNSPLHF
DNA: TGTGCCAGCAGTTTCGGAGAAAATAATTCACCCCTCCACTTT

V: TRBV28
D: TRBD1
J: TRBJ1-2
size: few
CDR3: CASSFVGTEANYGYTF
DNA: TGTGCCAGCAGTTTCGTCGGGACAGAAGCTAACTATGGCTACACCTTC

V: TRBV29-1
D: -
J: TRBJ2-7
size: -
CDR3: CSVLGGAHEYEQYF
DNA: TGCAGCGTGCTAGGAGGAGCCCACGAGTACGAGCAGTACTTC

V: TRBV19
D: -
J: TRBJ2-7
size: -
CDR3: CASSAGEVYEQYF
DNA: TGTGCCAGTAGTGCCGGGGAGGTCTACGAGCAGTACTTC

V: TRBV20-1
D: -
J: TRBJ2-7
size: -
CDR3: CSARAPYEQYF
DNA: TGCAGTGCTAGAGCCCCTTACGAGCAGTACTTC